The entry that follows covers one TCR beta chain sequence. Assay used: immunoSEQ multiplex PCR; TCRdb lists only in-frame clones, some missing. The table has under 250,000 clones, 86% seen once. The germline CDR1 and CDR2 sequences are SGHRS and YFSETQ. This CDR3 region has 16 residues. Trimming cost V 4 bases and J 3 bases; bases outside gene matches: 9. The entry originates in a study of blood T cell repertoires in COVID-19. For the study at large: Samples taken during acute and convalescent COVID-19 were collected in the United States, Italy and Spain.

The V call is TRBV5-1, the J call TRBJ1-4; 7 nucleotides align to TRBD1. The clonotype originates from a man of 80 years or more with acute or convalescent COVID-19. The sequencing input was peripheral blood. CDR3 coding DNA: TGCGCCAGCAGCCCTACAGGGGCCGGCTCTAATGAAAAACTGTTTTTT. Protein product: CASSPTGAGSNEKLFF.